These T cell receptor beta chains were read from a single sample in a study of cytomegalovirus exposure and HLA in healthy donors. The assay was immunoSEQ multiplex PCR, and TCRdb's table has in-frame clones only and misses some. The sample shows 60,000 or so clones, around 94% of them seen only once. Sequencing input: PBMCs. All receptors derive from a man younger than 35 in good health and CMV-seronegative. Each CDR3 is given with its conserved first and last residue. Fields, in order: J gene, clone size, D gene, V gene, CDR3 protein, CDR3 DNA. D genes are given only for firm matches. Clone size is given for some rows only: seen once, a few or many times, or a class if the clone is expanded.

>TRBJ2-7|.|TRBD2|TRBV27
CASRLSSGSNEQYF
TGTGCCAGCAGACTGTCTAGCGGGAGTAACGAGCAGTACTTC
>TRBJ2-4|.|TRBD1|TRBV28
CASSAGTGHWYF
TGTGCCAGCAGTGCCGGGACAGGTCATTGGTACTTC
>TRBJ1-2|.|TRBD1|TRBV5-4
CAVGQDNYGYTF
TGTGCCGTGGGACAGGATAACTATGGCTACACCTTC
>TRBJ1-1|.|TRBD1|TRBV28
CASSLLGRQGNTEAFF
TGTGCCAGCAGTTTATTGGGCCGACAGGGGAACACTGAAGCTTTCTTT
>TRBJ1-1|.|.|TRBV4-3
CASSQATSVKGTEAFF
TGCGCCAGCAGCCAAGCCACTTCGGTAAAGGGGACTGAAGCTTTCTTT
>TRBJ2-2|.|TRBD1|TRBV5-1
CASSSPPDRTGELFF
TGCGCCAGCAGCTCGCCCCCGGACAGGACCGGGGAGCTGTTTTTT
>TRBJ2-5|.|TRBD1|TRBV19
CASSGQGQETQYF
TGTGCCAGTAGCGGACAGGGCCAAGAGACCCAGTACTTC
>TRBJ1-2|.|.|TRBV19
CASSPPDIEGYTF
TGTGCCAGTAGCCCCCCGGACATAGAAGGCTACACCTTC
>TRBJ2-2|few|.|TRBV6-4
CASSDKGENTGELFF
TGTGCCAGCAGTGATAAGGGGGAGAACACCGGGGAGCTGTTTTTT
>TRBJ2-1|.|TRBD1|TRBV5-1
CASSLTGASYNEQFF
TGCGCCAGCAGCTTGACAGGGGCCTCCTACAATGAGCAGTTCTTC
>TRBJ2-7|.|.|TRBV28
CASSLREQAYEQYF
TGTGCCAGCAGTTTAAGGGAACAGGCCTACGAGCAGTACTTC
>TRBJ2-2|.|TRBD2|TRBV7-7
CASSPVVAGDSGELFF
TGTGCCAGCAGCCCCGTGGTAGCGGGAGATAGCGGGGAGCTGTTTTTT